These 21 T cell receptor beta chains were sequenced from one sample in a study of cytomegalovirus exposure and HLA in healthy donors. Only in-frame clones appear in the TCRdb table, and some are missing; sequencing was by immunoSEQ multiplex PCR. Of 130,000 or so clones in the sample, nearly 90% are singletons; the top ten hold over 3%. The source material was PBMCs. Every receptor here comes from a man aged 25 to 40 in good health and CMV-seronegative.

Here the CDR3 reads CASSQDRGPWGYTF. The CDR3 DNA reads as TGTGCCAGCAGCCAGGACAGGGGACCGTGGGGCTACACCTTC. The rearrangement uses TRBV11-2 and TRBJ1-2; 9 bases are a match to TRBD1. Trimming cost V 5 bases and J 8 bases; bases outside gene matches: 9. This CDR3 spans 14 amino acids. Germline V gene lookup returns CDR1 SGHAT and CDR2 FQNNGV.

The chain has TRBV7-9 and TRBJ2-7; possible D gene TRBD1, 6 bases. CDR1 is SEHNR and CDR2 is FQNEAQ in the germline V gene (reference sequence). The V and J ends lost 2 bases and 3 bases respectively, with 14 bases between them. This CDR3 has 15 residues. CDR3 bases: TGTGCCAGCAGCTTAAAGGGGGACACAGACTACGAGCAGTACTTC. This gives the protein CASSLKGDTDYEQYF.

V is TRBV5-1 and J is TRBJ1-5; D is uncertain. In germline, CDR1 is SGHRS, CDR2 YFSETQ. The CDR3 runs to 13 residues. The germline V and J ends were trimmed by 0 bases and 4 bases, with 5 bases remaining between them. The CDR3 is CASSLGPNQPQHF. In DNA form, the CDR3 reads TGCGCCAGCAGCTTGGGTCCTAATCAGCCCCAGCATTTT.

This chain joins TRBV6-6 and TRBJ2-1, with 7 bases that match TRBD1. The trim removed 4 bases at V and 10 bases at J, leaving 10 bases unmatched. The CDR3 length is 14 residues. The germline V gene has CDR1 MNHNY and CDR2 SVGAGI (reference sequence). This chain's CDR3 is CASSSDRVQWEQFF. DNA of the CDR3: TGTGCCAGCAGTTCCGACAGGGTACAATGGGAGCAGTTCTTC.

This chain connects TRBV18 to TRBJ2-5, with 9 bases matching TRBD1. The trim removed 3 bases at V and 4 bases at J, leaving 6 bases unmatched. Germline assignment: CDR1 KGHSH and CDR2 LQKENI. The CDR3 runs 15 residues. The CDR3 sequence: CASSPSDRGSETQYF. The CDR3 DNA follows: TGTGCCAGCTCACCTTCGGACAGGGGATCAGAGACCCAGTACTTC.

The rearrangement links TRBV15 to TRBJ2-5, with 9 bases identical to TRBD1. The junction had 9 bases not matched to a gene; V was cut back by 5 bases and J by 5 bases. Germline V gene data show CDR1 as LNHNV and CDR2 as YYDKDF (reference sequence). The CDR3 runs 15 residues. The CDR3 sequence: CATSFRTGAHETQYF. DNA of the CDR3: TGTGCCACCAGCTTCAGGACAGGGGCCCATGAGACCCAGTACTTC.

The chain is built from TRBV11-2 and TRBJ2-1; tentative D call: TRBD2 (5 bases). Trimming pared 5 bases from V and 0 bases from J, leaving 11 bases between. The V gene's germline CDR1 is SGHAT and CDR2 FQNNGV. CDR3 length: 15 amino acids. This CDR3 reads CASSTGSSSYNEQFF. CDR3 sequence (DNA): TGTGCCAGCAGCACGGGGAGTTCCTCCTACAATGAGCAGTTCTTC.

The chain uses TRBV19 and TRBJ1-6; D is unresolved. The CDR3 has 14 residues. Germline V lookup: CDR1 LNHDA, CDR2 SQIVND (reference sequence). The V end lost 3 bases, the J end lost 10 bases, and 13 bases lay between the germline ends. CDR3 region: CASSMRDPTSPLHF. The CDR3 DNA reads as TGTGCCAGTAGTATGAGGGATCCCACCTCACCCCTCCACTTT.

V is TRBV5-1 and J is TRBJ2-7; 9 bases are a match to TRBD1. The CDR3 has 16 residues. J lost 4 bases, V lost 4 bases, and 12 bases had no gene match. CDR1 and CDR2 (germline): SGHRS, YFSETQ. CDR3 in amino acids: CASSLDPGQGLYEQYF. The CDR3 nucleotides read TGCGCCAGCAGCCTCGACCCGGGACAGGGATTGTACGAGCAGTACTTC.

Only a few counts were recorded for this clone. The chain joins TRBV5-4 to TRBJ2-5; 9 bases line up with TRBD1. The germline CDR1 and CDR2 sequences are SGHNT and YYREEE (reference sequence). The V segment lost 4 bases and the J segment 5 bases; nucleotides outside the gene matches: 6. The CDR3 has 14 residues. CDR3 sequence reads: CASSQQGAGETQYF. CDR3 DNA: TGTGCCAGCAGCCAACAGGGGGCGGGGGAGACCCAGTACTTC. Using reference TRBV5-4 and TRBJ2-5 for the parts outside the CDR3, the full variable domain is ETGVTQSPTHLIKTRGQQVTLRCSSQSGHNTVSWYQQALGQGPQFIFQYYREEENGRGNFPPRFSGLQFPNYSSELNVNALELDDSALYLCASSQQGAGETQYFGPGTRLLVL.

This clone was found once. The rearrangement joins TRBV9 to TRBJ2-5, with 8 nucleotides matching TRBD2. V was clipped by 3 bases and J by 3 bases; unmatched bases: 10. This CDR3 region has 16 residues. CDR1 is SGDLS and CDR2 is YYNGEE in the germline V gene. In DNA form, the CDR3 reads TGTGCCAGCAGCGAATTCAGCGGGGGTGAAAAAGAGACCCAGTACTTC. It encodes CASSEFSGGEKETQYF.

Notes on this clone: At one of its ends the junction is not consistent with the germline gene, which may arise from a read error. The chain joins TRBV28 to TRBJ1-2; 7 bases line up with TRBD1. Germline V CDR1 and CDR2: MDHEN, SYDVKM. This CDR3 is built from 11 residues. The CDR3: CGTANNYGYTF. The CDR3 bases are TGCGGGACAGCAAATAACTATGGCTACACCTTC.

V is TRBV5-1 and J is TRBJ2-2, with TRBD1 matching over 12 bases. The CDR3 sequence is 17 residues long. V shed 4 bases and J 3 bases; nucleotides not matched to a gene: 7. The germline gives CDR1 SGHRS, CDR2 YFSETQ. The chain's CDR3 is CASSPRGTGGYTGELFF. The CDR3 DNA follows: TGCGCCAGCAGCCCTCGTGGGACAGGGGGCTACACCGGGGAGCTGTTTTTT.

The CDR3 DNA reads TGTGCCAGCGGGGACACACCTTACCAAGAGACCCAGTACTTC. As protein: CASGDTPYQETQYF. J is TRBJ2-5 and V is TRBV25-1, with a possible D match to TRBD1 (6 bases). V gave up 8 bases and J gave up 0 bases, with 13 bases separating them. The CDR3 runs 14 residues. Germline V gene data show CDR1 as MGHDK and CDR2 as SYGVNS.

The chain links TRBV4-1 to TRBJ2-3; no firm D call. The CDR3 contains 12 residues. Trimming shortened V by 3 bases and J by 3 bases, and 4 bases separated the two germline ends. Looked up from germline, CDR1 is MGHRA and CDR2 is YSYEKL. The CDR3: CASSHMTDTQYF. The CDR3 bases are TGCGCCAGCAGCCATATGACAGATACGCAGTATTTT.

The chain combines TRBV10-1 with TRBJ2-1, with TRBD2 identical over 8 bases. The length of the CDR3 is 14 residues. CDR1 WNHNN and CDR2 SYGVQD come from the germline V gene (reference sequence). J lost 7 bases, V lost 2 bases, and 4 bases had no gene match. CDR3 residues: CASSEQGGRNEQFF. For the CDR3, the DNA is TGCGCCAGCAGTGAGCAGGGCGGGAGGAATGAGCAGTTCTTC.

Written as DNA, the CDR3 is TGTGCCAGTAGCAGGCAGGGGACTCAGCCCCAGCATTTT. The encoded protein is CASSRQGTQPQHF. The chain carries TRBV19 and TRBJ1-5; D might be TRBD1 (6 bases). The V gene lost 6 bases and the J gene lost 6 bases, with 12 bases spanning the gap. This CDR3 has 13 amino acids. Germline CDR1 LNHDA, CDR2 SQIVND (reference sequence).

CDR3 sequence (DNA): TGTGCCAGCAGCTTGGGGGCGGACAACTCTGGAAACACCATATATTTT. It codes for CASSLGADNSGNTIYF. The chain has TRBV5-4 and TRBJ1-3, with a weak D call TRBD1 (5 bases). Looked up from germline, CDR1 is SGHNT and CDR2 is YYREEE (reference sequence). V gave up 0 bases and J gave up 0 bases, with 10 bases separating them. The CDR3 totals 16 residues.

The chain joins TRBV4-1 to TRBJ2-5, with 7 bases that match TRBD2. CDR1 is MGHRA, CDR2 YSYEKL, per germline. This CDR3 is built from 18 residues. V dropped 2 bases and J dropped 2; count of bases not matched to a gene: 14. CDR3 amino acids: CASSQPGGGTLGQETQYF. Written as DNA, the CDR3 is TGCGCCAGCAGCCAACCTGGGGGGGGTACCTTGGGTCAAGAGACCCAGTACTTC.

The V and J genes are TRBV2 and TRBJ2-7, with D possibly matching TRBD2 (6 bases). The CDR3 runs 14 residues. CDR1 and CDR2 from the germline V gene are SNHLY and FYNNEI. Trimming pared 10 bases from V and 0 bases from J, leaving 16 bases between. This CDR3 reads CANQGISGSYEQYF. The CDR3 DNA is TGTGCCAACCAAGGAATTAGCGGCTCCTACGAGCAGTACTTC.

The chain is built from TRBV7-9 and TRBJ1-1; 8 bases map to TRBD1. The CDR3 is made up of 15 amino acids. Unmatched junction bases numbered 10, after V lost 5 bases and J lost 5 bases. Germline V gives CDR1 SEHNR, CDR2 FQNEAQ (reference sequence). The CDR3 protein is CASSKGAGGGTEAFF. As DNA, the CDR3 is TGTGCCAGCAGCAAAGGGGCAGGGGGCGGGACTGAAGCTTTCTTT.